This T cell receptor beta chain came from a study of blood T cells in healthy people across ages. Study context: Capture by template switching was about one barcoded beta molecule per two T cells.

Every sample yielded at least 6.5 million isolated PBMCs. For the second PCR, which ran for 7 to 11 cycles, a sample-barcoded 5' primer and a J-beta primer mix were used. TCRdb recomputed calls from the 5' RACE reads with MiXCR, one row per CDR3 protein. This sample has some 1.4 million distinct CDR3 sequences, with 42% found just once. The germline CDR1 and CDR2 sequences are SEHNR and FQNEAQ (reference sequence). V was cut by 3 bases and J by 0 bases, with 8 bases left in between. CDR3 length: 14 residues. Sequencing was performed on blood. The TCR sequence derives from a woman under 30 in good health. The chain carries TRBV7-9 and TRBJ1-2; D gene unclear. The CDR3 spells CASSFGVSNYGYTF. The CDR3 DNA follows: TGTGCCAGCAGCTTCGGGGTGTCTAACTATGGCTACACCTTC.